This T cell receptor (beta chain) is from a study of T cells in narcolepsy. General observations from the study: Autoreactive clonotypes reportedly recurred in blood of same and different patients, not controls.

A remark on this clone: The target antigen is unknown.

Germline lookup yields CDR1 MNHNY and CDR2 SVGAGI (reference sequence). CDR3 length: 16 residues. Sequenced by immunoSEQ multiplex PCR; TCRdb stores in-frame clones only, minus some. The sample comprises about 40,000 clones, about nine tenths of which are singletons, and more than 0.9% rests with the top ten. The clonotype originates from a human donor with narcolepsy. This sequence joins TRBV6-6 and TRBJ2-5, with TRBD2 matching over 13 bases. The J call may be faulty, since TRBJ2-7 better matches the DNA end. Sequencing used CD45RA- memory CD4+ T cells from PBMCs. CDR3: CASRPRPGLAGLEQYF. The CDR3 coding sequence is TGTGCCAGCAGACCACGACCGGGACTAGCGGGGCTCGAGCAGTACTTC.